This TCR beta chain originates from a study of blood T cell repertoires in COVID-19 (dated by TCRdb to about 2020). As for the study more broadly: Samples covering the acute and convalescent phases of COVID-19 were provided by collaborators in the United States, Italy and Spain. Samples were obtained from the ongoing ImmuneRACE study (first 160 participants) and from 950 to 1,500 subjects provided by 6 global collaborators. The repertoires were released in a freely available public database intended as a resource for research on the immune response to SARS-CoV-2. Deeply sampled blood TCRbeta repertoires from subjects exposed to, actively infected with, or recovered from COVID-19 were included in the dataset. Where HLA class I and class II types were available, the types were taken from metadata supplied by the sample provider, not from assay-based typing. The prospective study material was composed of cDNA or gDNA derived from T cells, B-cell-depleted T cells, or PBMCs. Nearly every sample came with metadata listing a de-identified subject ID, COVID-19 status, age in years and sex.

The immunoSEQ Assay, a bias-controlled multiplex PCR, was used to amplify TCRbeta CDR3 regions from genomic DNA. As for the authors' bioinformatics: Nucleated cell counts per sample were estimated from amplification of reference gene primers within the assay. Sequence reads were collapsed and filtered to measure the absolute abundance of every unique TCRbeta CDR3 rearrangement. For each sample, productive Simpson clonality was calculated as the square root of Simpson's diversity index over productive rearrangements. Held by TCRdb, this immuneACCESS table contains in-frame sequences only and omits some clones. Under half of the omission traces to an unresolved V gene where checked; the cause of the rest is unknown. For V, J and clone size, that table is used; D and trimming come from the DNA. The sample table shows approximately 85,000 clones, and 70% to 90% are seen once. Clones ranked in the top ten supply around 26% of the sample.

The collaborating institutions used their own protocols to collect whole blood in K2EDTA tubes. Collaborator samples were shipped for TCRbeta analysis as frozen whole blood, isolated PBMCs, or DNA extracted from either sample type. This clone was counted a single time. The antigen it recognizes is unknown. Per-base quality was not reported, and no clone a single base away is much larger than it. Overall study outcomes, separate from this receptor: The quantity of clinical and demographic metadata differed by source and by participant and was supplied without curation.

The junction carries 5 bases between V and J, which are trimmed by 2 bases and 6 bases respectively. Sequences MDHEN (CDR1) and SYDVKM (CDR2) are obtained from the germline V gene. The CDR3 goes from the cysteine to the phenylalanine over 12 residues. Here the CDR3 DNA is all that survives: 36 bases in frame from base 1. The clonotype was recovered from a man aged 50-60 years with active or convalescent COVID-19. The rearranged chain carries TRBV28 and TRBJ2-1, with the D gene call left open. The sample consisted of peripheral blood. The sequenced DNA is TGTGCCAGCAGTTTAGTGGCCAATGAGCAGTTCTTC. Its translation reads: CASSLVANEQFF.